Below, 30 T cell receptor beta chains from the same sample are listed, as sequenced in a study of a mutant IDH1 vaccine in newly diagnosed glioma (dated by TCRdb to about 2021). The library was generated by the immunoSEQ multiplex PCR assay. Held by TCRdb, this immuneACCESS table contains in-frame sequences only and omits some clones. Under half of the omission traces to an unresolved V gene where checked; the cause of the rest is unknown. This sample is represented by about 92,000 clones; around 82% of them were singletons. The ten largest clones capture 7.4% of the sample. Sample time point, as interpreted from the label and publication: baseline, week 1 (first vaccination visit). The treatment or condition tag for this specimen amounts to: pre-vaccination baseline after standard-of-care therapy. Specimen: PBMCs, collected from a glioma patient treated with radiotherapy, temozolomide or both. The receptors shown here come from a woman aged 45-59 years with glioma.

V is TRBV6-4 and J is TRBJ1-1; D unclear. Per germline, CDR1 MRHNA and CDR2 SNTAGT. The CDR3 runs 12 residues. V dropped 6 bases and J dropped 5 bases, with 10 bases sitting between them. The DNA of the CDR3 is TGTGCCAGCAGGGGCGCGAAGACTGAAGCTTTCTTT. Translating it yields CASRGAKTEAFF.

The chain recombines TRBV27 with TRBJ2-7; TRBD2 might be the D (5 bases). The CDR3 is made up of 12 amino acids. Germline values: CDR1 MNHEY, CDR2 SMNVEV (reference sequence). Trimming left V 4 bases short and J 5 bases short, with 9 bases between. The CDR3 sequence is CASSSTRDEQYF. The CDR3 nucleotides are TGTGCCAGCAGTTCCACGAGGGACGAGCAGTACTTC.

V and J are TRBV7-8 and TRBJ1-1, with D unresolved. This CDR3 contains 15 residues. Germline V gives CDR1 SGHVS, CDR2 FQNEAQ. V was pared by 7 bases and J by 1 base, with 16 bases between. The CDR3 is CASTAMDGENTEAFF. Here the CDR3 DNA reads TGTGCCAGCACCGCTATGGACGGAGAGAACACTGAAGCTTTCTTT.

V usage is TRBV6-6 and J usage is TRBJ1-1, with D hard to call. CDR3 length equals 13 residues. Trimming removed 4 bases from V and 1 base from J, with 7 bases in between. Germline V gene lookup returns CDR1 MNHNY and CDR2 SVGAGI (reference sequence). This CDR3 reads CASSFPENTEAFF. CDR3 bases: TGTGCCAGCAGTTTCCCGGAGAACACTGAAGCTTTCTTT.

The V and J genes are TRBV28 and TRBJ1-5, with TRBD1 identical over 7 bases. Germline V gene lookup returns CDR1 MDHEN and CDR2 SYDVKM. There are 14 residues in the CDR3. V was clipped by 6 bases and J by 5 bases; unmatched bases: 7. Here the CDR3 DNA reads TGTGCCAGCAGACAGACAGGGTACGATCAGCCCCAGCATTTT. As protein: CASRQTGYDQPQHF.

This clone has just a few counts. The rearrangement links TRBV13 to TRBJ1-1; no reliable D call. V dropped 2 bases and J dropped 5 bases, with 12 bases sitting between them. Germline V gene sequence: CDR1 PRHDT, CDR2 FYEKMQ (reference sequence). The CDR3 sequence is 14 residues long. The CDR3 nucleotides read TGTGCCAGCAGCTTATTACACCGTAGGACTGAAGCTTTCTTT. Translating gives CASSLLHRRTEAFF.

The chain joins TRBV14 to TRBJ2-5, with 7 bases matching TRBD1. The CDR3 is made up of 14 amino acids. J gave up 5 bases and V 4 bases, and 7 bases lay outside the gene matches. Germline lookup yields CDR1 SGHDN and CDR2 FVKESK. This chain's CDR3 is CASSPRQGQETQYF. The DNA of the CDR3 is TGTGCCAGCAGCCCACGACAGGGTCAGGAGACCCAGTACTTC.

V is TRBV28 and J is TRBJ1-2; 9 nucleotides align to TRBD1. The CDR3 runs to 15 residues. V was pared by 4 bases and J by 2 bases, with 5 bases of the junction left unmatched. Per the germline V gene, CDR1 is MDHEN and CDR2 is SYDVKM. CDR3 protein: CASSSQGQGNYGYTF. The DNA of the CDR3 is TGTGCCAGCAGTTCTCAAGGACAGGGGAACTATGGCTACACCTTC.

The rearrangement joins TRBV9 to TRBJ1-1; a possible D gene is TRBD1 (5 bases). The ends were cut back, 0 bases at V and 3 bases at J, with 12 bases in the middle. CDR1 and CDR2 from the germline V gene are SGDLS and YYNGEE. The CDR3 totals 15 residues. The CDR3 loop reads CASSVDGREDTEAFF. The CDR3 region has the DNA TGTGCCAGCAGCGTAGACGGCAGGGAAGACACTGAAGCTTTCTTT.

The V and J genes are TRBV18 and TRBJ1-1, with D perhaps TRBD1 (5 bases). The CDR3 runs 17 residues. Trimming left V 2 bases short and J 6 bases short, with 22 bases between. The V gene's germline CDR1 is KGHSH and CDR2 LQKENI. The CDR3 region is CASSPKGKGEVRAEAFF. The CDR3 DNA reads TGTGCCAGCTCACCAAAAGGGAAAGGGGAGGTACGGGCTGAAGCTTTCTTT. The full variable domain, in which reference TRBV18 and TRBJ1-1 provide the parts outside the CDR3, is NAGVMQNPRHLVRRRGQEARLRCSPMKGHSHVYWYRQLPEEGLKFMVYLQKENIIDESGMPKERFSAEFPKEGPSILRIQQVVRGDSAAYFCASSPKGKGEVRAEAFFGQGTRLTVV.

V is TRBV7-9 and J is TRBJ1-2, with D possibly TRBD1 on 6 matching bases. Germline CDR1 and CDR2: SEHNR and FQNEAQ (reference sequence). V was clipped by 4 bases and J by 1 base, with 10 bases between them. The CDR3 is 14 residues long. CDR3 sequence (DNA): TGTGCCAGCAGCTCCGGAGGGGGTAACTATGGCTACACCTTC. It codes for CASSSGGGNYGYTF.

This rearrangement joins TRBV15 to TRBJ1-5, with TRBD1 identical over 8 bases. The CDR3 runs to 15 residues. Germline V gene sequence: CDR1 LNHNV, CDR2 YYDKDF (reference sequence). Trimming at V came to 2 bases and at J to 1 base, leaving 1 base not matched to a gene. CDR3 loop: CATSRPGGSNQPQHF. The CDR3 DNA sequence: TGTGCCACCAGCAGACCAGGGGGCAGCAATCAGCCCCAGCATTTT.

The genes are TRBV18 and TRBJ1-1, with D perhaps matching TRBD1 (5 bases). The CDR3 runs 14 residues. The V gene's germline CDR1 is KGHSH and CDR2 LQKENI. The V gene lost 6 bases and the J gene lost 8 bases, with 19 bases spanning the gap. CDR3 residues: CASSLGTHVWEAFF. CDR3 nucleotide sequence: TGTGCCAGCTCCCTTGGGACCCATGTGTGGGAAGCTTTCTTT.

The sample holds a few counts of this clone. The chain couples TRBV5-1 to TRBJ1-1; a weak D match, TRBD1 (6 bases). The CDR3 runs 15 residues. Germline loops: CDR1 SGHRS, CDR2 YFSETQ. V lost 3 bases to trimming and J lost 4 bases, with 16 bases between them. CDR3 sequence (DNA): TGCGCCAGCAGCTCCGGGGGGGGCCAAAGCACTGAAGCTTTCTTT. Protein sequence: CASSSGGGQSTEAFF.

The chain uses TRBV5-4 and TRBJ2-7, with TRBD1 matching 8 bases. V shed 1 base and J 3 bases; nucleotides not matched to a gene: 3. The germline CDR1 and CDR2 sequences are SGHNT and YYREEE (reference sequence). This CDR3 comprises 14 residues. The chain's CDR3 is CASSLPGGIYEQYF. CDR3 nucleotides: TGTGCCAGCAGCTTGCCAGGGGGCATCTACGAGCAGTACTTC.

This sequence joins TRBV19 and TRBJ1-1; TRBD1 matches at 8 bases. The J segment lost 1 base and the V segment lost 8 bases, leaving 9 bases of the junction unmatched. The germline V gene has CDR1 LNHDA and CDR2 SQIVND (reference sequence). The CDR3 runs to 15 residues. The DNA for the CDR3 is TGTGCCAGTGGGAAGGGACAGGTTTCGAACACTGAAGCTTTCTTT. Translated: CASGKGQVSNTEAFF. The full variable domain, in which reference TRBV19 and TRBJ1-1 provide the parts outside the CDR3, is DGGITQSPKYLFRKEGQNVTLSCEQNLNHDAMYWYRQDPGQGLRLIYYSQIVNDFQKGDIAEGYSVSREKKESFPLTVTSAQKNPTAFYLCASGKGQVSNTEAFFGQGTRLTVV.

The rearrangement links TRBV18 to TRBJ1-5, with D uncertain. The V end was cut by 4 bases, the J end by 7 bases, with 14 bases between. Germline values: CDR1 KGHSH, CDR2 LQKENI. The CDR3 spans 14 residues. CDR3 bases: TGTGCCAGCTCACTTACCAAGGAGGGCCAGCCCCAGCATTTT. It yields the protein CASSLTKEGQPQHF.

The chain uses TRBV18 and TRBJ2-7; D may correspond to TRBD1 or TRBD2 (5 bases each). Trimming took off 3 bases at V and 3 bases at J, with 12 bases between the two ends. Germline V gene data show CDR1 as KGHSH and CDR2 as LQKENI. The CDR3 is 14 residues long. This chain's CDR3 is CASSPGAALYEQYF. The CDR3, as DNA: TGTGCCAGCTCACCCGGGGCAGCTCTCTACGAGCAGTACTTC. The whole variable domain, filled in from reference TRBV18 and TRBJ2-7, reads NAGVMQNPRHLVRRRGQEARLRCSPMKGHSHVYWYRQLPEEGLKFMVYLQKENIIDESGMPKERFSAEFPKEGPSILRIQQVVRGDSAAYFCASSPGAALYEQYFGPGTRLTVT.

The CDR3 loop is CASSLAGRYEQYF. CDR3 nucleotides: TGTGCCAGCAGTTTAGCGGGCAGATACGAGCAGTACTTC. The V call is TRBV27, the J call TRBJ2-7; the D gene is possibly TRBD2 (5 bases). Germline V gene lookup returns CDR1 MNHEY and CDR2 SMNVEV (reference sequence). The CDR3 consists of 13 residues. Trimming removed 2 bases at V and 4 bases at J, with 9 bases between.

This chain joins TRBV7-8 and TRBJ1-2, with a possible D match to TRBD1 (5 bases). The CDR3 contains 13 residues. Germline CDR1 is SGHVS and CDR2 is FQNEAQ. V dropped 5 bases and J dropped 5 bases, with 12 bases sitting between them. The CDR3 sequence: CASSPGVAYGYTF. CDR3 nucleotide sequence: TGTGCCAGCAGCCCGGGGGTGGCTTATGGCTACACCTTC.

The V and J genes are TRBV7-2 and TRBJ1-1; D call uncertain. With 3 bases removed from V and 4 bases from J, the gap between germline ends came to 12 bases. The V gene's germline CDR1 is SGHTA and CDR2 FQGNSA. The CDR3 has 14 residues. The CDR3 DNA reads TGTGCCAGCAGCTTTAGGAGGGCCGGCACTGAAGCTTTCTTT. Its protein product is CASSFRRAGTEAFF.

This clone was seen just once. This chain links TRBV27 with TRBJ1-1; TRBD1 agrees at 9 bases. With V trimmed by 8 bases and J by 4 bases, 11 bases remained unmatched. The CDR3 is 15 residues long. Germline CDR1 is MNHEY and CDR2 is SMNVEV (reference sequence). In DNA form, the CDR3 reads TGTGCCAGCCGAAGGGGGGACAGGGATATCACTGAAGCTTTCTTT. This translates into CASRRGDRDITEAFF.

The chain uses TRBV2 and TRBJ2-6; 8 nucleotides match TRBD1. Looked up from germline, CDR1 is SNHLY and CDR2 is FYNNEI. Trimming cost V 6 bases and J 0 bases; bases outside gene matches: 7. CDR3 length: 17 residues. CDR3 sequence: CASRPGTGLSGANVLTF. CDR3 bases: TGTGCCAGCAGGCCCGGGACAGGCCTCTCTGGGGCCAACGTCCTGACTTTC.

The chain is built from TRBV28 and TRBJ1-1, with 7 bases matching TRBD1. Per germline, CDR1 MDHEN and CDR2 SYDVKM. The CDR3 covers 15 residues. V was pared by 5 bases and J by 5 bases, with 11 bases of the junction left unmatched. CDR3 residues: CASSPESRGRTEAFF. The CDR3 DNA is TGTGCCAGCAGTCCGGAGTCGAGGGGGCGAACTGAAGCTTTCTTT.

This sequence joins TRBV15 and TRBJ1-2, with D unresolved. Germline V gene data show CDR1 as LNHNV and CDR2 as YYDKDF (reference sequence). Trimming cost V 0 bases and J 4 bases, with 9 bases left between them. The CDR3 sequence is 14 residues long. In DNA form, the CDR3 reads TGTGCCACCAGCAGAGATCCCGGATCCTATGGCTACACCTTC. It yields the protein CATSRDPGSYGYTF.

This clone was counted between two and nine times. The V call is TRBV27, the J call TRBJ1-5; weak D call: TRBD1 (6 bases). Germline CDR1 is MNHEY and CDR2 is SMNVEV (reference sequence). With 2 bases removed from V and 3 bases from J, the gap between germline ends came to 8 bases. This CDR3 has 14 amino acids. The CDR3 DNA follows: TGTGCCAGCAGTTTACAGGGGAACAATCAGCCCCAGCATTTT. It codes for CASSLQGNNQPQHF.

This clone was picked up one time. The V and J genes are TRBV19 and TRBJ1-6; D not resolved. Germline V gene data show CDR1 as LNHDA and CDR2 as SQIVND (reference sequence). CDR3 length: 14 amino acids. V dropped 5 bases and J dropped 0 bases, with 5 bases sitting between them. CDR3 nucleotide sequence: TGTGCCAGTAGTGGAAGCTCCTATAATTCACCCCTCCACTTT. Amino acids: CASSGSSYNSPLHF.

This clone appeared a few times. The CDR3: CASTSNRGAAFF. The CDR3, as DNA: TGTGCCAGCACCTCAAACAGGGGGGCGGCTTTCTTT. The chain couples TRBV6-6 to TRBJ1-1, with 8 bases matching TRBD1. CDR1 is MNHNY, CDR2 SVGAGI, per germline (reference sequence). V lost 7 bases, J lost 11 bases, and 9 bases stayed unmatched. This CDR3 comprises 12 residues.

The CDR3 is CASSFDRDYGYTF. Here the CDR3 DNA reads TGTGCCAGCAGCTTTGACAGGGACTATGGCTACACCTTC. The V call is TRBV7-2, the J call TRBJ1-2; 7 bases align to TRBD1. Germline CDR1 SGHTA, CDR2 FQGNSA. The CDR3 extends over 13 amino acids. V was pared by 3 bases and J by 3 bases, with 1 base of the junction left unmatched.

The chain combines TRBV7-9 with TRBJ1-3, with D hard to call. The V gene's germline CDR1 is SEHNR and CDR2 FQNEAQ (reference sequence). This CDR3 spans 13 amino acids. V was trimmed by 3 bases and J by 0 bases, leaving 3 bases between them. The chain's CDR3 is CASSFPSGNTIYF. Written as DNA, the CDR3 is TGTGCCAGCAGCTTTCCCTCTGGAAACACCATATATTTT. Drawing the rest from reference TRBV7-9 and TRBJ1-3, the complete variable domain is DTGVSQNPRHKITKRGQNVTFRCDPISEHNRLYWYRQTLGQGPEFLTYFQNEAQLEKSRLLSDRFSAERPKGSFSTLEIQRTEQGDSAMYLCASSFPSGNTIYFGEGSWLTVV.